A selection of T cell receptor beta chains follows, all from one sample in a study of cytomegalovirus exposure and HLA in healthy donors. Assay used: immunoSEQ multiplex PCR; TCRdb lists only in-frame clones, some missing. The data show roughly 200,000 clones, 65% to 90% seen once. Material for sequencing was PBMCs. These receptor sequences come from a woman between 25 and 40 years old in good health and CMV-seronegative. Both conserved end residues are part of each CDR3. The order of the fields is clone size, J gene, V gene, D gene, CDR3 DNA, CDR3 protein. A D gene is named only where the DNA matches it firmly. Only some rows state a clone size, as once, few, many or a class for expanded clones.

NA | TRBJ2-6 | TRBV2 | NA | TGTGCCAGCAGTGAGGAGAGGGATGGGGCCAACGTCCTGACTTTC | CASSEERDGANVLTF
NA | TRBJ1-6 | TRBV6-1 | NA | TGTGCCAGCAGTTCCTCCCAGGTCAATTCACCCCTCCACTTT | CASSSSQVNSPLHF
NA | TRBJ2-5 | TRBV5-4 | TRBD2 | TGTGCCAGCAGCTTGTCTGTAGCGGGGGAAGAGACCCAGTACTTC | CASSLSVAGEETQYF
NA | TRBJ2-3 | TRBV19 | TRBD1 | TGTGCCAGTAGCTGGGACAGGGGGCAAGATACGCAGTATTTT | CASSWDRGQDTQYF
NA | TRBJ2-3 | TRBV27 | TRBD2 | TGTGCCAGCAGTTCCCTACTAGCGGCGAGCACAGATACGCAGTATTTT | CASSSLLAASTDTQYF
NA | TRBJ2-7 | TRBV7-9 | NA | TGTGCCAGCAGCTTAGGGAGGGGCATGGAGACCTACGAGCAGTACTTC | CASSLGRGMETYEQYF
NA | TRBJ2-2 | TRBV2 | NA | TGTGCCAGCACCATCACCAGGACGAACACCGGGGAGCTGTTTTTT | CASTITRTNTGELFF
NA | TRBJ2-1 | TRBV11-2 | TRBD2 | TGTGCCAGCAGCTTACCGCTAGCGGGAGGGCCAGGTGAGCAGTTCTTC | CASSLPLAGGPGEQFF
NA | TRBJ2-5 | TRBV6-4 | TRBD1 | TGTGCCAGCAGTCCCTTCCAGGGGGCCGAGACCCAGTACTTC | CASSPFQGAETQYF
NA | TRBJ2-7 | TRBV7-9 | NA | TGTGCCAGCAGCTTATCGCACAGCTCCTACGAGCAGTACTTC | CASSLSHSSYEQYF
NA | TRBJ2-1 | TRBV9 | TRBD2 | TGTGCCAGCAGCGTAGTAGCGCTAGCGGGAGGAGGGGACAATGAGCAGTTCTTC | CASSVVALAGGGDNEQFF
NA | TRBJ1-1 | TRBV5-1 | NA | TGCGCCAGCAGCTCCAGGGTGAACACTGAAGCTTTCTTT | CASSSRVNTEAFF
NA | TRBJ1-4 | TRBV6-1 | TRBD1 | TGTGCCAGCAGTGAAGGGGACAGGGATTGGGAAAAACTGTTTTTT | CASSEGDRDWEKLFF
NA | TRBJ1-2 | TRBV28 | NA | TGTGCCAGCAGTTTCGGGGGAGACTATGGCTACACCTTC | CASSFGGDYGYTF
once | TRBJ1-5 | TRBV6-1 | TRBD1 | TGTGCCAGCAGTGAGCCGGGGACAGTCAATCAGCCCCAGCATTTT | CASSEPGTVNQPQHF
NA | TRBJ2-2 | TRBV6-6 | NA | TGTGCCAGCAGTTGGCCCTCCGGGGAGCTGTTTTTT | CASSWPSGELFF
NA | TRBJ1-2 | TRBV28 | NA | TGTGCCAGCAGTTGGTTAGCGGACAACGCTAACTATGGCTACACCTTC | CASSWLADNANYGYTF
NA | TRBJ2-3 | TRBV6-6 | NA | TGTGCCAGCAGTTTCCAAAGCACAGATACGCAGTATTTT | CASSFQSTDTQYF
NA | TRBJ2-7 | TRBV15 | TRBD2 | TGTGCCACCAGCAAAACCAAACTAGCGGGAGACTACGAGCAGTACTTC | CATSKTKLAGDYEQYF
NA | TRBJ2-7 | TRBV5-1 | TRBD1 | TGCGCCAGCAGCATCCGGGACAGGGGGGGCGAGCAGTACTTC | CASSIRDRGGEQYF
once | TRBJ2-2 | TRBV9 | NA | TGTGCCAGCAGCGTAGGAGGAAGCACCGGGGAGCTGTTTTTT | CASSVGGSTGELFF
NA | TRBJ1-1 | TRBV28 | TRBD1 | TGTGCCAGCAGTCCTGGACAGGCGTCTTCGAACACTGAAGCTTTCTTT | CASSPGQASSNTEAFF
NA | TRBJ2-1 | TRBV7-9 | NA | TGTGCCAGCAGCCCCACGGTGGATGAGCAGTTCTTC | CASSPTVDEQFF
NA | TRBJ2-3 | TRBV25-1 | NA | TGTGCCAGCAGTTTCCCGTCAGATACGCAGTATTTT | CASSFPSDTQYF
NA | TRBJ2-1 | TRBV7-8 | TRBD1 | TGTGCCAGCAGCTTAGGGACAGGTGAGCAGTTCTTC | CASSLGTGEQFF
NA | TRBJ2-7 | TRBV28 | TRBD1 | TGTGCCAGCAGCAAAAGGACAGGGTGGAACGAGCAGTACTTC | CASSKRTGWNEQYF
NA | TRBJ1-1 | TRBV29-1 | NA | TGCAGCATAGGGGGGGCAGGGGAGGCTAACACTGAAGCTTTCTTT | CSIGGAGEANTEAFF
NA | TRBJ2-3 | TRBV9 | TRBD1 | TGTGCCAGCAGCGTAGGGATTAGGGGACAGGGAGGGGATACGCAGTATTTT | CASSVGIRGQGGDTQYF
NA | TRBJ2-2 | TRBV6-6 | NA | TGTGCCAGCAGTTACTCTCCGGGGGCCGGGGAGCTGTTTTTT | CASSYSPGAGELFF
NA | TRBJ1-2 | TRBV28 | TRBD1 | TGTGCCACCGGACAGGAAACCTATGGCTACACCTTC | CATGQETYGYTF
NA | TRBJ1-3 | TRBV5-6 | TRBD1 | TGTGCCAGCAGCCCGACAGGGGGCACTGGAAACACCATATATTTT | CASSPTGGTGNTIYF
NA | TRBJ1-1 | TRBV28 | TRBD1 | TGTGCCAGCACATCGACAGGGATGAACACTGAAGCTTTCTTT | CASTSTGMNTEAFF
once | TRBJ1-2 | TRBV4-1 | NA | TGCGCCAGCAGCCCCTATCGGGACACAAACTATGGCTACACCTTC | CASSPYRDTNYGYTF
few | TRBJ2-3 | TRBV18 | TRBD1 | TGTGCCAGCTCACCCTCAGGGGGAAGCACAGATACGCAGTATTTT | CASSPSGGSTDTQYF
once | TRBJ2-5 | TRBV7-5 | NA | TGTGCCAGAAGCTTAGTGTACGGAGAAGAGACCCAGTACTTC | CARSLVYGEETQYF
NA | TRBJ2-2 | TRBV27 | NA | TGTGCCAGCAAATACACACGGAACACCGGGGAGCTGTTTTTT | CASKYTRNTGELFF
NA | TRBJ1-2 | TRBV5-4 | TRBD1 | TGTGCCAGCAGCTCAGGGGGCGCCTATGGCTACACCTTC | CASSSGGAYGYTF
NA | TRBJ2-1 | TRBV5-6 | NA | TGTGCCAGCAGCTTGGGGGGGGACTACAATGAGCAGTTCTTC | CASSLGGDYNEQFF
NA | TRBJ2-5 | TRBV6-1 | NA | TGTGCCAGCAGTGCCCGGGCGGGGGAGACCCAGTACTTC | CASSARAGETQYF
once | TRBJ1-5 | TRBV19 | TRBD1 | TGTGCCAGTAGTACGTTGGGACAGGGAGGACATCAGCCCCAGCATTTT | CASSTLGQGGHQPQHF
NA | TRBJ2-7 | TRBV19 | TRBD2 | TGTGCCAGTAGTAGAGAGGCGGGAGGGTCCTACGAGCAGTACTTC | CASSREAGGSYEQYF
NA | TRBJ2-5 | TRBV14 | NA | TGTGCCAGCAGCCAAGAGCCGGGAGTGTTGGAGACCCAGTACTTC | CASSQEPGVLETQYF
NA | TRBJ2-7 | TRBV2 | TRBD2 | TGTGCCAGCAGCTGGGACTACTCCTACGAGCAGTACTTC | CASSWDYSYEQYF
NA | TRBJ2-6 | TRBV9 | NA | TGTGCCAGCAGCGGAGGGTACGGGGCCAACGTCCTGACTTTC | CASSGGYGANVLTF